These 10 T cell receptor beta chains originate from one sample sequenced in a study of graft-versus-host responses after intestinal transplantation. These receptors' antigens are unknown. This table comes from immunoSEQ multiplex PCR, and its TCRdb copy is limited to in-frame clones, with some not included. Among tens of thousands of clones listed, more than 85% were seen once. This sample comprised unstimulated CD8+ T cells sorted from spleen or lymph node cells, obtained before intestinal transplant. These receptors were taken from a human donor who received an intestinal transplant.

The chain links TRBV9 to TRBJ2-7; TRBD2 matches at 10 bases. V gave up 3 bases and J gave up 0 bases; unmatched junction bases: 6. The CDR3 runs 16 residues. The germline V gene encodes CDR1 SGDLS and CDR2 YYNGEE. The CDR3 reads CASSASSGGNSYEQYF. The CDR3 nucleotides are TGTGCCAGCAGCGCCAGTAGCGGGGGGAACTCCTACGAGCAGTACTTC. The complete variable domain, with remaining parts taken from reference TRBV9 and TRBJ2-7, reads DSGVTQTPKHLITATGQRVTLRCSPRSGDLSVYWYQQSLDQGLQFLIQYYNGEERAKGNILERFSAQQFPDLHSELNLSSLELGDSALYFCASSASSGGNSYEQYFGPGTRLTVT.

CDR3 loop: CAWSAGHGNTEAFF. The CDR3 nucleotides read TGTGCCTGGAGTGCGGGACACGGCAACACTGAAGCTTTCTTT. The chain is built from TRBV30 and TRBJ1-1, with a weak D call TRBD1 (6 bases). V shed 1 base and J shed 2 bases, with 11 bases lying between them. The CDR3 consists of 14 residues. The V gene's germline CDR1 is GTSNPN and CDR2 SVGIG (reference sequence).

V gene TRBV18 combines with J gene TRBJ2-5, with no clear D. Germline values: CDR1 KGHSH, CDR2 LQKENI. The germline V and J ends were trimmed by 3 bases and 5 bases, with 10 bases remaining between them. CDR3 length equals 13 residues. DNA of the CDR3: TGTGCCAGCTCACCGGAAGCAGGCGAGACCCAGTACTTC. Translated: CASSPEAGETQYF.

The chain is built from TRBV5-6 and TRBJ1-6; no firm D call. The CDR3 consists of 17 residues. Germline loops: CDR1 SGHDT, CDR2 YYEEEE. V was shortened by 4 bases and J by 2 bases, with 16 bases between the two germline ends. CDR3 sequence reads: CASSPSSKTAYNSPLHF. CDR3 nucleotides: TGTGCCAGCAGCCCGAGTTCCAAGACTGCCTATAATTCACCCCTCCACTTT.

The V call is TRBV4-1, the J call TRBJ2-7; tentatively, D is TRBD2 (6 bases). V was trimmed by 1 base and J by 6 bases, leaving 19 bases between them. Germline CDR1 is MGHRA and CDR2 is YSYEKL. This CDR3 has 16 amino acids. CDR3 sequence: CASSQAVVTRRPEQYF. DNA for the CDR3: TGCGCCAGCAGCCAAGCGGTGGTGACTAGAAGACCCGAGCAGTACTTC.

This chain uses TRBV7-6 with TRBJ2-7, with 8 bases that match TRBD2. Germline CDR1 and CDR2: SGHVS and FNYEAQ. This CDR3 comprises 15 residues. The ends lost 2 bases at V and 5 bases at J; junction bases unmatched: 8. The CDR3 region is CASSLMRGVVHEQYF. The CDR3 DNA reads TGTGCCAGCAGCTTAATGCGGGGGGTGGTCCACGAGCAGTACTTC. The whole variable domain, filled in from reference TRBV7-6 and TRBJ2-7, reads GAGVSQSPRYKVTKRGQDVALRCDPISGHVSLYWYRQALGQGPEFLTYFNYEAQQDKSGLPNDRFSAERPEGSISTLTIQRTEQRDSAMYRCASSLMRGVVHEQYFGPGTRLTVT.

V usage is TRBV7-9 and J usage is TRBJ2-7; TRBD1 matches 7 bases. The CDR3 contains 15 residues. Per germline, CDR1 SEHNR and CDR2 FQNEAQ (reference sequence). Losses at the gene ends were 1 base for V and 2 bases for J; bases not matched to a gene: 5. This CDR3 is CASSLDGTDPYEQYF. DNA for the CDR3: TGTGCCAGCAGCTTAGACGGGACAGATCCCTACGAGCAGTACTTC.

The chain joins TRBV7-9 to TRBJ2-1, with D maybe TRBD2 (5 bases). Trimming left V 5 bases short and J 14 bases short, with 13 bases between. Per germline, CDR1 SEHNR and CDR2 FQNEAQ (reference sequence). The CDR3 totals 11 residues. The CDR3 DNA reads TGTGCCAGCAGCCACGGACTTAAGGAGTTCTTC. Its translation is CASSHGLKEFF.

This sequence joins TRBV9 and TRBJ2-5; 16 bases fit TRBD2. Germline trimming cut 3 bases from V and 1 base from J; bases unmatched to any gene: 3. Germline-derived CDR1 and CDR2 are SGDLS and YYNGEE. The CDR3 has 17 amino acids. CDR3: CASSEGTSGGAQETQYF. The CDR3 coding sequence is TGTGCCAGCAGCGAAGGGACTAGCGGGGGGGCCCAAGAGACCCAGTACTTC.

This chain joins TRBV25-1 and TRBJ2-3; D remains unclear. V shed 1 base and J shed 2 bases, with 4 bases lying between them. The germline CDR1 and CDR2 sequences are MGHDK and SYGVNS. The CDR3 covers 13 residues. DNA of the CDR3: TGTGCCAGCAGTGAATTAGACACAGATACGCAGTATTTT. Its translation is CASSELDTDTQYF. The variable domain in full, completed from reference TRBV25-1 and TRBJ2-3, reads EADIYQTPRYLVIGTGKKITLECSQTMGHDKMYWYQQDPGMELHLIHYSYGVNSTEKGDLSSESTVSRIRTEHFPLTLESARPSHTSQYLCASSELDTDTQYFGPGTRLTVL.